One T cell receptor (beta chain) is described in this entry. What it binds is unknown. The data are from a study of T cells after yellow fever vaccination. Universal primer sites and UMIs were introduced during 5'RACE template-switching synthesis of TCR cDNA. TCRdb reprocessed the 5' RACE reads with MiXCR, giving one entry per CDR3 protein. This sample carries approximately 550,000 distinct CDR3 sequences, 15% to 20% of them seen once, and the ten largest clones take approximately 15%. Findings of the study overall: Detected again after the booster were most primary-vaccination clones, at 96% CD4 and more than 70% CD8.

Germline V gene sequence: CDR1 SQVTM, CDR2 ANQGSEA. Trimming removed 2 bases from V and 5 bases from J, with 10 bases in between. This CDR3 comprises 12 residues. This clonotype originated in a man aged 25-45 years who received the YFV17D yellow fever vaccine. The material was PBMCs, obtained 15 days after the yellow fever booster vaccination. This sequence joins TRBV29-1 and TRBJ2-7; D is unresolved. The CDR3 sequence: CSVENTEDEQYF. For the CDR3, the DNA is TGCAGCGTTGAAAACACAGAGGACGAGCAGTACTTC.